A single sample is the source of the 13 T cell receptor beta chains below, sequenced in a study of beta chain features in type 1 diabetes. The whole isolated RNA underwent reverse transcription, so sequencing captured expressed TCRB transcripts. Clones were read by immunoSEQ multiplex PCR, and TCRdb kept only the in-frame ones, dropping some. The data hold 300,000 or so clones, with over 7% observed a single time. What these receptors recognize is not known. The study's findings and limits: All four CD4+ subsets of Type 1 diabetes patients contained TCRB CDR3s that were moderately but significantly shorter.

The sequenced material came from central memory CD4+ T cells from blood. The receptors here all came from a man aged 25-45 years with type 1 diabetes.

The rearrangement links TRBV2 to TRBJ1-2; D unclear. V dropped 3 bases and J dropped 2 bases, with 7 bases sitting between them. This CDR3 is 13 amino acids long. CDR1 SNHLY and CDR2 FYNNEI come from the germline V gene. DNA of the CDR3: TGTGCCAGCAGTGATTCCGACAACTATGGCTACACCTTC. This codes for CASSDSDNYGYTF.

This clone appeared a few times. This chain uses TRBV28 with TRBJ2-7, with TRBD1 matching 8 bases. This CDR3 comprises 18 residues. Germline CDR1 reads MDHEN; CDR2 reads SYDVKM. Unmatched junction bases numbered 14, after V lost 4 bases and J lost 0 bases. The CDR3 protein is CASSYPGTGIKSSYEQYF. CDR3 bases: TGTGCCAGCAGTTACCCCGGGACAGGAATTAAGAGCTCCTACGAGCAGTACTTC.

V is TRBV5-1 and J is TRBJ2-5; no firm D call. Per the germline V gene, CDR1 is SGHRS and CDR2 is YFSETQ. The CDR3 runs 12 residues. The V end lost 7 bases, the J end lost 3 bases, and 10 bases lay between the germline ends. CDR3 coding DNA: TGCGCCAGCGGCAGTCGGAAAGAGACCCAGTACTTC. As protein: CASGSRKETQYF.

The V and J genes are TRBV7-2 and TRBJ1-6; 8 bases agree with TRBD1. The CDR3 contains 14 residues. CDR1 is SGHTA and CDR2 is FQGNSA in the germline V gene. J gave up 10 bases and V 5 bases, and 7 bases lay outside the gene matches. CDR3 DNA: TGTGCCAGCAGCCCGGACAGGGTGGCCTCACCCCTCCACTTT. Protein product: CASSPDRVASPLHF.

This sequence joins TRBV2 and TRBJ1-3; perhaps TRBD1 as D (5 bases). V was pared by 6 bases and J by 1 base, with 13 bases between. Germline V CDR1 and CDR2: SNHLY, FYNNEI. The CDR3 runs to 15 residues. CDR3 amino acids: CASRETVSSGNTIYF. The CDR3, as DNA: TGTGCCAGCAGAGAGACAGTATCATCTGGAAACACCATATATTTT.

This rearrangement joins TRBV27 to TRBJ1-3, with a tentative D call TRBD1 (5 bases). V gave up 8 bases and J gave up 5 bases, with 10 bases separating them. The CDR3 loop spans 12 amino acids. Per the germline V gene, CDR1 is MNHEY and CDR2 is SMNVEV (reference sequence). CDR3 amino acids: CASGAARNTIYF. The CDR3 nucleotides read TGTGCCAGCGGGGCCGCTAGAAACACCATATATTTT.

Only a few counts were recorded for this clone. The chain is built from TRBV9 and TRBJ2-6, with 10 bases fitting TRBD1. This CDR3 is 16 amino acids long. The J segment lost 4 bases and the V segment lost 3 bases, leaving 4 bases of the junction unmatched. Germline CDR1 reads SGDLS; CDR2 reads YYNGEE. CDR3: CASSAGQGSGANVLTF. The CDR3 coding sequence is TGTGCCAGCAGCGCGGGACAGGGGTCCGGGGCCAACGTCCTGACTTTC.

The CDR3 nucleotides are TGCGCCAGCAGAGGACTAGCGGGGGGGCCGGGGACCCAGTACTTC. Encoded protein: CASRGLAGGPGTQYF. The chain carries TRBV10-2 and TRBJ2-5; 15 nucleotides match TRBD2. Germline V gene data show CDR1 as WSHSY and CDR2 as SAAADI. Germline trimming cut 6 bases from V and 7 bases from J; bases unmatched to any gene: 6. The CDR3 consists of 15 residues.

Worth noting for this clone: This CDR3 is also generated by other DNA sequences in the sample. The rearrangement links TRBV18 to TRBJ1-1, with no clear D. In germline, CDR1 is KGHSH, CDR2 LQKENI. Trimming stripped 2 bases from V and 1 base from J, with 5 bases between. This CDR3 contains 13 residues. CDR3 nucleotide sequence: TGTGCCAGCTCACCATCGGGGAACACTGAAGCTTTCTTT. The encoded protein is CASSPSGNTEAFF.

V is TRBV4-3 and J is TRBJ2-2; tentatively, D is TRBD2 (6 bases). The germline gives CDR1 LGHNA, CDR2 YSLEER. This CDR3 comprises 17 residues. Trimming took 1 base from V and 0 from J, leaving 12 bases between them. The CDR3 DNA follows: TGCGCCAGCAGCCAAGGTTGGGCGGGGCCGAACACCGGGGAGCTGTTTTTT. Amino acid sequence: CASSQGWAGPNTGELFF.

The gene calls are TRBV7-2 and TRBJ2-3; 8 bases are shared with TRBD2. V shed 5 bases, J shed 6 bases, and the junction held 4 bases outside the gene matches. The CDR3 runs to 13 residues. The germline V gene has CDR1 SGHTA and CDR2 FQGNSA. CDR3 in amino acids: CASSRGLGDTQYF. The CDR3 nucleotides read TGTGCCAGCAGCAGGGGACTAGGGGATACGCAGTATTTT.

This clone was picked up a small number of times. The chain carries TRBV30 and TRBJ1-5; weak D call: TRBD1 (5 bases). This CDR3 comprises 12 residues. Trimming took 1 base from V and 5 from J, leaving 6 bases between them. The V gene's germline CDR1 is GTSNPN and CDR2 SVGIG (reference sequence). In DNA, the CDR3 is TGTGCCTGGAGTGCACAGGATCAGCCCCAGCATTTT. Protein sequence: CAWSAQDQPQHF.

This clone was counted between two and nine times. This rearrangement joins TRBV5-1 to TRBJ2-2, with D possibly matching TRBD1 (6 bases). The CDR3 has 16 residues. CDR1 is SGHRS, CDR2 YFSETQ, per germline. Between the trimmed V and J ends, which lost 2 bases and 1 base, there was a span of 12 bases. CDR3 in amino acids: CASSFIAGENTGELFF. In DNA form, the CDR3 reads TGCGCCAGCAGCTTCATTGCAGGGGAGAACACCGGGGAGCTGTTTTTT.